These T cell receptor beta chains were read from a single sample in a study of blood T cell dynamics during melanoma immunotherapy. Assay: immunoSEQ multiplex PCR; the TCRdb copy retains only in-frame clones and omits some. The table includes 7,000 to 10,000 clones, more than 75% detected once. Sequencing used blood, obtained from a patient treated with checkpoint blockade. These receptors all come from a human donor with melanoma. The CDR3 runs from the conserved cysteine through the conserved F or W. The D gene is left open where the match is weak. Size is omitted from some rows. Given values are once, few, many or a class for expanded clones.

clone_size | j_call | d_call | v_call | cdr3_aa | cdr3_nt
. | TRBJ2-7 | . | TRBV9 | CASSATGFSYEQYF | TGTGCCAGCAGCGCCACAGGGTTTTCCTACGAGCAGTACTTC
. | TRBJ2-7 | . | TRBV2 | CASTDGSYEQYF | TGTGCCAGCACAGACGGATCCTACGAGCAGTACTTC
. | TRBJ2-7 | . | TRBV5-6 | CASSPISSYEQYF | TGTGCCAGCAGCCCCATCTCTTCCTACGAGCAGTACTTC
. | TRBJ2-3 | . | TRBV5-6 | CASSAGVNPATDTQYF | TGTGCCAGCAGCGCGGGTGTTAATCCGGCCACAGATACGCAGTATTTT
. | TRBJ2-6 | . | TRBV19 | CASADQSSGANVLTF | TGTGCCAGTGCGGACCAGAGCTCTGGGGCCAACGTCCTGACTTTC
. | TRBJ1-5 | . | TRBV28 | CASSSEDYRVGNQPQHF | TGTGCCAGCAGCTCAGAGGATTACAGGGTAGGCAATCAGCCCCAGCATTTT
. | TRBJ2-7 | TRBD1 | TRBV15 | CATSRDRGRLEQYF | TGTGCCACCAGCAGGGACAGGGGGAGGTTGGAGCAGTACTTC
. | TRBJ2-7 | . | TRBV2 | CASGQRLYEQYF | TGTGCCAGCGGGCAGCGCCTATACGAGCAGTACTTC
. | TRBJ2-7 | . | TRBV5-1 | CASSSTGNIGYEQYF | TGCGCCAGCAGCTCAACAGGGAACATAGGCTACGAGCAGTACTTC
. | TRBJ2-1 | TRBD2 | TRBV6-5 | CASSYSQRGYNEQFF | TGTGCCAGCAGTTACAGCCAGCGGGGGTACAATGAGCAGTTCTTC
. | TRBJ2-7 | . | TRBV7-9 | CASGSLGRLYEQYF | TGTGCCAGCGGGTCTTTAGGTCGGCTATACGAGCAGTACTTC
. | TRBJ1-1 | . | TRBV2 | CASRVGTEAFF | TGTGCCAGCAGGGTGGGCACTGAAGCTTTCTTT
. | TRBJ2-7 | . | TRBV5-1 | CASSWGLDIYEQYF | TGCGCCAGCAGCTGGGGACTGGACATCTACGAGCAGTACTTC
. | TRBJ2-7 | . | TRBV5-1 | CASSLGPGQGGYEQYF | TGCGCCAGCAGCTTGGGGCCCGGGCAGGGGGGCTACGAGCAGTACTTC
. | TRBJ2-7 | . | TRBV7-3 | CASSFRPQYEQYF | TGTGCCAGCAGCTTTAGGCCCCAATACGAGCAGTACTTC
. | TRBJ2-7 | TRBD2 | TRBV6-5 | CASSSRTYRGDEQYF | TGTGCCAGCAGTTCCCGGACTTACCGGGGGGACGAGCAGTACTTC
. | TRBJ1-2 | . | TRBV19 | CASSTTPNVYGYTF | TGTGCCAGTAGTACCACACCCAACGTCTATGGCTACACCTTC
. | TRBJ2-1 | . | TRBV27 | CASSFSGGADEQFF | TGTGCCAGCAGTTTTAGTGGAGGGGCGGATGAGCAGTTCTTC
. | TRBJ1-4 | . | TRBV9 | CASSVGVRATEKLFF | TGTGCCAGCAGCGTAGGCGTCAGAGCTACAGAAAAACTGTTTTTT
. | TRBJ1-2 | . | TRBV11-2 | CASSRRQTGLGYGYTF | TGTGCCAGCAGCCGCCGACAGACCGGGCTCGGCTATGGCTACACCTTC
. | TRBJ1-3 | . | TRBV13 | CASSLTRSGTSAGNTIYF | TGTGCCAGCAGCTTAACCCGCTCCGGGACAAGCGCTGGAAACACCATATATTTT
. | TRBJ1-3 | . | TRBV18 | CASSPRPDSGNTIYF | TGTGCCAGCTCACCACGGCCGGACTCTGGAAACACCATATATTTT
. | TRBJ1-6 | . | TRBV5-8 | CASSSAGRERNSPLHF | TGTGCCAGCAGTTCGGCAGGGCGGGAACGGAATTCACCCCTCCACTTT
. | TRBJ2-7 | TRBD1 | TRBV27 | CASSSGQGAYEQYF | TGTGCCAGCAGTAGTGGGCAGGGGGCGTACGAGCAGTACTTC
. | TRBJ1-4 | . | TRBV6-6 | CASRGGEKLFF | TGTGCCAGCAGAGGGGGTGAAAAACTGTTTTTT
few | TRBJ1-2 | . | TRBV6-1 | CASTQGSGGYTF | TGTGCCAGCACGCAGGGGTCAGGTGGCTACACCTTC
. | TRBJ2-3 | . | TRBV7-9 | CAFPLKPSTDTQYF | TGTGCCTTTCCTCTAAAGCCTAGCACAGATACGCAGTATTTT
once | TRBJ2-7 | TRBD1 | TRBV30 | CAWSAGTGNSYEQYF | TGTGCCTGGAGTGCCGGGACAGGGAATTCCTACGAGCAGTACTTC
. | TRBJ1-5 | TRBD1 | TRBV29-1 | CSFRDSENQPQHF | TGCAGCTTCCGGGACAGTGAAAATCAGCCCCAGCATTTT
. | TRBJ1-3 | . | TRBV2 | CASSASPPGNTIYF | TGTGCCAGCAGTGCGAGCCCCCCTGGAAACACCATATATTTT
. | TRBJ1-1 | . | TRBV7-2 | CASSPGRNTEAFF | TGTGCCAGCAGCCCCGGACGGAACACTGAAGCTTTCTTT
. | TRBJ1-2 | TRBD1 | TRBV19 | CASSMGTGGFYGYTF | TGTGCCAGTAGTATGGGGACAGGGGGTTTCTATGGCTACACCTTC
. | TRBJ1-3 | TRBD1 | TRBV7-9 | CASSPGQVAGNTIYF | TGTGCCAGCAGCCCCGGACAGGTGGCCGGAAACACCATATATTTT
few | TRBJ2-2 | TRBD2 | TRBV9 | CASSVASGAGELFF | TGTGCCAGCAGCGTAGCTAGCGGGGCCGGGGAGCTGTTTTTT
. | TRBJ1-3 | . | TRBV30 | CAWSTRSPGSGNTIYF | TGTGCCTGGAGTACCCGCTCCCCGGGCTCTGGAAACACCATATATTTT
. | TRBJ2-7 | TRBD2 | TRBV7-8 | CASSLSRTGGSMYF | TGTGCCAGCAGCCTATCCCGGACTGGCGGGAGTATGTACTTC
. | TRBJ2-7 | . | TRBV28 | CASRGGTHNTYEQYF | TGTGCCAGCAGAGGGGGGACACATAACACCTACGAGCAGTACTTC
. | TRBJ1-4 | TRBD1 | TRBV28 | CASSLNRGRPNEKLFF | TGTGCCAGCAGTTTAAACAGGGGGCGGCCTAATGAAAAACTGTTTTTT
. | TRBJ1-5 | TRBD1 | TRBV19 | CASNTGDYSNQPQHF | TGTGCCAGTAACACAGGGGATTATAGCAATCAGCCCCAGCATTTT
. | TRBJ1-3 | . | TRBV5-4 | CASSLGGFGNTIYF | TGTGCCAGCAGCCTGGGGGGGTTTGGAAACACCATATATTTT
. | TRBJ2-7 | . | TRBV19 | CASSSGFGAYEQYF | TGTGCCAGTAGTAGCGGGTTTGGCGCCTACGAGCAGTACTTC
. | TRBJ1-3 | . | TRBV13 | CASSFGRASGNTIYF | TGTGCCAGCAGCTTCGGTAGGGCCTCTGGAAACACCATATATTTT
. | TRBJ1-4 | . | TRBV7-9 | CASSPGQSTNEKLFF | TGTGCCAGCAGCCCTGGACAGTCAACTAATGAAAAACTGTTTTTT
. | TRBJ2-7 | . | TRBV5-1 | CASSLDQRYEQYF | TGCGCCAGCAGCTTGGATCAGCGCTACGAGCAGTACTTC
. | TRBJ1-5 | . | TRBV27 | CASSFVRGNQPQHF | TGTGCCAGCAGTTTTGTCAGAGGCAATCAGCCCCAGCATTTT
few | TRBJ1-2 | . | TRBV7-9 | CASSLELGLDYGYTF | TGTGCCAGCAGCTTAGAATTGGGGCTGGACTATGGCTACACCTTC
once | TRBJ2-7 | TRBD1 | TRBV5-4 | CASSLAGQAAYEQYF | TGTGCCAGCAGCTTGGCGGGACAGGCGGCCTACGAGCAGTACTTC
once | TRBJ1-3 | . | TRBV4-1 | CASSQGANPNTIYF | TGCGCCAGCAGCCAAGGGGCTAATCCTAACACCATATATTTT
. | TRBJ2-7 | TRBD2 | TRBV6-5 | CASSSTSGRAANEQYF | TGTGCCAGCAGTTCGACTAGCGGGAGGGCCGCCAACGAGCAGTACTTC
. | TRBJ1-5 | TRBD1 | TRBV28 | CASSWGTGNQPQHF | TGTGCCAGCAGTTGGGGGACAGGCAATCAGCCCCAGCATTTT
once | TRBJ1-1 | . | TRBV11-1 | CASSLRRTEAFF | TGTGCCAGCAGCTTAAGGAGAACTGAAGCTTTCTTT
. | TRBJ2-7 | . | TRBV15 | CATSTTQGPYEQYF | TGTGCCACCAGTACTACACAGGGTCCTTACGAGCAGTACTTC
. | TRBJ2-1 | TRBD2 | TRBV5-4 | CASSFGGASNEQFF | TGTGCCAGCAGCTTCGGGGGGGCCTCCAATGAGCAGTTCTTC
. | TRBJ1-2 | . | TRBV6-5 | CASSDPQGRYGYTF | TGTGCCAGCAGTGACCCGCAGGGGCGATATGGCTACACCTTC
. | TRBJ2-7 | TRBD2 | TRBV9 | CASSVGRGTSGVFEEQYF | TGTGCCAGCAGCGTAGGAAGGGGCACTAGCGGAGTCTTTGAGGAGCAGTACTTC
. | TRBJ1-1 | TRBD1 | TRBV18 | CASSLGQGGNTEAFF | TGTGCCAGCTCACTCGGACAGGGAGGAAACACTGAAGCTTTCTTT
. | TRBJ1-1 | . | TRBV10-3 | CAIRRLVSSTEAFF | TGTGCCATCAGAAGGTTGGTTAGTAGCACTGAAGCTTTCTTT
. | TRBJ2-7 | . | TRBV19 | CASSIAQGPTYEQYF | TGTGCCAGTAGTATAGCTCAGGGGCCAACCTACGAGCAGTACTTC
once | TRBJ2-1 | TRBD2 | TRBV19 | CASRTSGVTEQFF | TGTGCCAGTAGGACTAGCGGGGTAACCGAGCAGTTCTTC
. | TRBJ1-2 | TRBD1 | TRBV9 | CASSPRDRDGYTF | TGTGCCAGCAGCCCTCGGGACAGGGATGGCTACACCTTC